Below are 12 T cell receptor beta chains sequenced from a single sample in a study of cytomegalovirus exposure and HLA in healthy donors. 60 Vbeta and 13 Jbeta primers were used in PCR. Profiled with immunoSEQ multiplex PCR; TCRdb holds only in-frame clones, not every one. The sample has around 150,000 clones, around 75% seen once. Sequencing was carried out using PBMCs. The source of these receptors is a man aged 18 to 35 in good health and CMV-seropositive.

The V call is TRBV5-4, the J call TRBJ2-1; 11 nucleotides match TRBD1. The CDR3 extends over 15 amino acids. V lost 4 bases to trimming and J lost 3 bases; unmatched junction nucleotides: 3. The V gene's germline CDR1 is SGHNT and CDR2 YYREEE (reference sequence). The CDR3 sequence: CASSGGQGGYNEQFF. For the CDR3, the DNA is TGTGCCAGCAGCGGGGGACAGGGGGGCTACAATGAGCAGTTCTTC.

This clone has a handful of counts. The rearrangement links TRBV7-9 to TRBJ1-1; D gene unclear. This CDR3 is 15 amino acids long. Germline lookup yields CDR1 SEHNR and CDR2 FQNEAQ (reference sequence). V lost 1 base, J lost 1 base, and 10 bases lay in between. CDR3 region: CASSLGTYENTEAFF. Here the CDR3 DNA reads TGTGCCAGCAGCTTAGGAACCTACGAGAACACTGAAGCTTTCTTT.

The chain recombines TRBV18 with TRBJ1-2, with D possibly being TRBD1 (5 bases). Germline assignment: CDR1 KGHSH and CDR2 LQKENI. V gave up 1 base and J gave up 2 bases, with 11 bases separating them. This CDR3 spans 15 amino acids. The DNA for the CDR3 is TGTGCCAGCTCACCACAGCGGGACGGAAACTATGGCTACACCTTC. It encodes CASSPQRDGNYGYTF. The full variable domain, completed using reference TRBV18 and TRBJ1-2, is NAGVMQNPRHLVRRRGQEARLRCSPMKGHSHVYWYRQLPEEGLKFMVYLQKENIIDESGMPKERFSAEFPKEGPSILRIQQVVRGDSAAYFCASSPQRDGNYGYTFGSGTRLTVV.

This chain connects TRBV5-6 to TRBJ2-7, with TRBD2 identical over 8 bases. The CDR3 is 16 amino acids. Per the germline V gene, CDR1 is SGHDT and CDR2 is YYEEEE. The V gene end was trimmed by 1 base and the J gene end by 0 bases; junction bases not matched to a gene: 6. The CDR3 protein is CASSLPSGHSSYEQYV. CDR3 DNA sequence: TGTGCCAGCAGCTTGCCTAGCGGGCATAGCTCCTACGAGCAGTACGTC.

The rearrangement uses TRBV19 and TRBJ2-1; TRBD2 aligns across 9 bases. CDR1 is LNHDA and CDR2 is SQIVND in the germline V gene (reference sequence). V was clipped by 6 bases and J by 4 bases; unmatched bases: 10. CDR3 length: 16 amino acids. DNA of the CDR3: TGTGCCAGTAGGGATAGCGGGGGATCGAGATACAATGAGCAGTTCTTC. It yields the protein CASRDSGGSRYNEQFF. The whole variable domain, remainder taken from reference TRBV19 and TRBJ2-1, is DGGITQSPKYLFRKEGQNVTLSCEQNLNHDAMYWYRQDPGQGLRLIYYSQIVNDFQKGDIAEGYSVSREKKESFPLTVTSAQKNPTAFYLCASRDSGGSRYNEQFFGPGTRLTVL.

The V gene is TRBV5-4, the J gene TRBJ1-2, with D possibly being TRBD1 (5 bases). The CDR3 is made up of 14 amino acids. Trimming pared 4 bases from V and 6 bases from J, leaving 16 bases between. The germline gives CDR1 SGHNT, CDR2 YYREEE (reference sequence). The CDR3 region has the DNA TGTGCCAGCAGCCAACATAAGGGGCATGATGGCTACACCTTC. Its protein is CASSQHKGHDGYTF.

The rearrangement joins TRBV19 to TRBJ2-1; 8 nucleotides match TRBD2. The CDR3 consists of 16 residues. Germline V lookup: CDR1 LNHDA, CDR2 SQIVND (reference sequence). Trimming at V came to 6 bases and at J to 8 bases, leaving 15 bases not matched to a gene. This CDR3 reads CASRSRGGPSSDEQFF. CDR3 in DNA: TGTGCCAGTAGGAGTCGGGGGGGCCCCAGCTCCGATGAGCAGTTCTTC. The variable domain in full, completed from reference TRBV19 and TRBJ2-1, reads DGGITQSPKYLFRKEGQNVTLSCEQNLNHDAMYWYRQDPGQGLRLIYYSQIVNDFQKGDIAEGYSVSREKKESFPLTVTSAQKNPTAFYLCASRSRGGPSSDEQFFGPGTRLTVL.

The chain combines TRBV27 with TRBJ2-1, with D possibly being TRBD2 (5 bases). The V end was cut by 5 bases, the J end by 8 bases, with 22 bases between. The CDR3 is 16 residues long. Per the germline V gene, CDR1 is MNHEY and CDR2 is SMNVEV (reference sequence). The CDR3 DNA reads TGTGCCAGCAGTATTTTAACTCCTGGGAGTATAGATGAGCAGTTCTTC. Protein: CASSILTPGSIDEQFF.

The chain combines TRBV27 with TRBJ2-7; 10 bases align to TRBD2. Per germline, CDR1 MNHEY and CDR2 SMNVEV (reference sequence). The length of the CDR3 is 13 residues. J was trimmed by 7 bases and V by 3 bases; bases with no gene match: 3. CDR3 region: CASSFSGLAEQYV. CDR3 sequence (DNA): TGTGCCAGCAGTTTCTCGGGACTAGCGGAGCAGTACGTC.

This clone was seen more than once but under ten times. The chain carries TRBV27 and TRBJ2-1; 8 positions agree with TRBD2. The CDR3 length is 17 residues. Germline values: CDR1 MNHEY, CDR2 SMNVEV (reference sequence). Trimming at V came to 4 bases and at J to 0 bases, leaving 8 bases not matched to a gene. CDR3 sequence reads: CASSSTPGGVSYNEQFF. The DNA of the CDR3 is TGTGCCAGCAGTTCCACCCCGGGGGGGGTCTCCTACAATGAGCAGTTCTTC.

The chain uses TRBV9 and TRBJ2-1, with TRBD2 matching over 15 bases. CDR1 and CDR2 from the germline V gene are SGDLS and YYNGEE. The CDR3 has 15 residues. The J segment lost 7 bases and the V segment lost 3 bases, leaving 2 bases of the junction unmatched. CDR3 protein: CASSAGLAGGNEQFF. DNA of the CDR3: TGTGCCAGCAGCGCGGGACTAGCGGGAGGAAATGAGCAGTTCTTC.

This clone has more than one count but fewer than ten. This chain uses TRBV19 with TRBJ1-2; the match to TRBD1 covers 10 bases. The germline V gene encodes CDR1 LNHDA and CDR2 SQIVND (reference sequence). V shed 5 bases, J shed 2 bases, and the junction held 8 bases outside the gene matches. The CDR3 covers 16 residues. CDR3 region: CASSSRDRGFNYGYTF. The CDR3 bases are TGTGCCAGTAGTTCCCGGGACAGGGGCTTCAACTATGGCTACACCTTC. Together with reference TRBV19 and TRBJ1-2, the CDR3 gives the full variable domain: DGGITQSPKYLFRKEGQNVTLSCEQNLNHDAMYWYRQDPGQGLRLIYYSQIVNDFQKGDIAEGYSVSREKKESFPLTVTSAQKNPTAFYLCASSSRDRGFNYGYTFGSGTRLTVV.